The 17 T cell receptor beta chains in this list originate from one sample, sequenced in a study of cytomegalovirus exposure and HLA in healthy donors. Primers included in the PCR were 60 Vbeta and 13 Jbeta primers. Produced via immunoSEQ multiplex PCR; TCRdb's table is partial and in-frame only. The table includes 100,000 or so clones, around 85% detected once. Sequencing input: PBMCs. These receptor sequences come from a man aged 25-45 years in good health and CMV-seronegative.

The chain recombines TRBV6-1 with TRBJ2-7, with D possibly matching TRBD2 (6 bases). The V and J ends lost 6 bases and 2 bases respectively, with 17 bases between them. The CDR3 is made up of 15 amino acids. Germline CDR1 and CDR2: MNHNS and SASEGT. This CDR3 reads CASREPGGATYEQYF. CDR3 DNA sequence: TGTGCCAGCAGGGAACCCGGAGGGGCGACCTACGAGCAGTACTTC.

This chain uses TRBV14 with TRBJ2-1, with 8 bases fitting TRBD2. Per the germline V gene, CDR1 is SGHDN and CDR2 is FVKESK. This CDR3 has 16 residues. Trimming cost V 4 bases and J 8 bases; bases outside gene matches: 13. The DNA for the CDR3 is TGTGCCAGCAGCCGAAGGGGGGAGCGGGAGAGCGATGAGCAGTTCTTC. Protein product: CASSRRGERESDEQFF.

The V call is TRBV30, the J call TRBJ1-2, with 8 nucleotides matching TRBD1. Germline V gene data show CDR1 as GTSNPN and CDR2 as SVGIG (reference sequence). V trimming: 3 bases; J trimming: 4 bases; junction bases outside the gene matches: 4. This CDR3 comprises 13 residues. The CDR3 nucleotides are TGTGCCTGGAGGACAGGGGTACCCTATGGCTACACCTTC. This encodes CAWRTGVPYGYTF.

This clone was observed once. The chain joins TRBV9 to TRBJ2-5, with 7 bases matching TRBD2. Germline CDR1 SGDLS, CDR2 YYNGEE. This CDR3 is built from 16 residues. V was clipped by 0 bases and J by 2 bases; unmatched bases: 7. In DNA, the CDR3 is TGTGCCAGCAGCGTAGTGGCTAGCGGAACACAAGAGACCCAGTACTTC. This translates into CASSVVASGTQETQYF.

The CDR3 sequence: CASSSGQGAEETQYF. The CDR3 DNA reads as TGTGCCAGCAGCTCCGGACAGGGGGCTGAGGAGACCCAGTACTTC. The V call is TRBV5-4, the J call TRBJ2-5, with 11 bases matching TRBD1. The CDR3 totals 15 residues. Germline V CDR1 and CDR2: SGHNT, YYREEE (reference sequence). With V trimmed by 3 bases and J by 5 bases, 6 bases remained unmatched.

The chain links TRBV6-4 to TRBJ2-7, with TRBD1 matching 7 bases. Germline V gene sequence: CDR1 MRHNA, CDR2 SNTAGT. This CDR3 region has 21 residues. V gave up 0 bases and J gave up 0 bases; unmatched junction bases: 20. CDR3 nucleotide sequence: TGTGCCAGCAGTGACTCGGACAGGCATCACTTTCGACAACGTGGCTCCTACGAGCAGTACTTC. It yields the protein CASSDSDRHHFRQRGSYEQYF.

The sample holds one count of this clone. This chain joins TRBV5-6 and TRBJ2-7; the match to TRBD1 covers 10 bases. Trimming removed 3 bases from V and 2 bases from J; junction bases left unmatched: 11. Germline values: CDR1 SGHDT, CDR2 YYEEEE. This CDR3 region has 17 residues. CDR3 residues: CASSSNPGTGDTYEQYF. DNA for the CDR3: TGTGCCAGCAGCTCGAACCCCGGGACAGGGGATACCTACGAGCAGTACTTC.

The chain couples TRBV7-9 to TRBJ2-1; D is possibly TRBD2 (6 bases). Germline-derived CDR1 and CDR2 are SEHNR and FQNEAQ (reference sequence). Trimming stripped 2 bases from V and 4 bases from J, with 15 bases between. The CDR3 is 16 amino acids. Written as DNA, the CDR3 is TGTGCCAGCAGCTTATATAGGACTATCCGATACAATGAGCAGTTCTTC. Translated, it gives CASSLYRTIRYNEQFF.

The chain is built from TRBV29-1 and TRBJ2-7; 7 bases agree with TRBD1. J was trimmed by 5 bases and V by 5 bases; bases with no gene match: 9. The CDR3 runs 13 residues. Germline V gene lookup returns CDR1 SQVTM and CDR2 ANQGSEA. The CDR3 DNA is TGCAGCGTTAGGACAGGTAGTTTCGACGAGCAGTACTTC. Translating it yields CSVRTGSFDEQYF.

The chain employs TRBV19 and TRBJ1-5; D possibly corresponds to TRBD1 (5 bases). The V and J ends lost 7 bases and 0 bases respectively, with 13 bases between them. Germline lookup yields CDR1 LNHDA and CDR2 SQIVND (reference sequence). The CDR3 length is 15 residues. DNA for the CDR3: TGTGCCAGTAACCGACAGTACTATAGCAATCAGCCCCAGCATTTT. Its protein product is CASNRQYYSNQPQHF.

The chain links TRBV4-3 to TRBJ2-7; 9 bases match TRBD2. Germline V gives CDR1 LGHNA, CDR2 YSLEER. The CDR3 has 16 residues. V lost 2 bases, J lost 3 bases, and 8 bases stayed unmatched. CDR3: CASSQMLAGGYYEQYF. The DNA for the CDR3 is TGCGCCAGCAGCCAAATGCTGGCGGGAGGGTACTACGAGCAGTACTTC.

This clone was observed a handful of times. The rearrangement links TRBV5-8 to TRBJ1-2, with 9 bases fitting TRBD1. This CDR3 comprises 15 residues. CDR1 SGHTS and CDR2 YDEGEE come from the germline V gene. V lost 4 bases and J lost 8; bases outside the gene matches: 12. The CDR3: CASSRSTGGVGGYTF. The CDR3 region has the DNA TGTGCCAGCAGCCGTAGTACAGGGGGCGTCGGCGGCTACACCTTC.

There are a few counts of this clone. The rearrangement links TRBV18 to TRBJ2-4; 7 positions match TRBD1. The germline V gene encodes CDR1 KGHSH and CDR2 LQKENI. The CDR3 extends over 14 amino acids. Trimming removed 1 base from V and 7 bases from J; junction bases left unmatched: 4. CDR3 sequence: CASSPQTGTNIQYF. The CDR3 DNA sequence: TGTGCCAGCTCACCACAGACAGGGACGAACATTCAGTACTTC. Combining the CDR3 with reference TRBV18 and TRBJ2-4 gives the whole variable domain NAGVMQNPRHLVRRRGQEARLRCSPMKGHSHVYWYRQLPEEGLKFMVYLQKENIIDESGMPKERFSAEFPKEGPSILRIQQVVRGDSAAYFCASSPQTGTNIQYFGAGTRLSVL.

About this clone itself: Additional DNA sequences in this sample encode the identical CDR3. The J gene is TRBJ2-7, the V gene TRBV29-1; 8 positions agree with TRBD1. The CDR3 loop spans 13 amino acids. Germline CDR1 and CDR2: SQVTM and ANQGSEA. V lost 6 bases, J lost 3 bases, and 7 bases stayed unmatched. Here the CDR3 reads CSVGGTGGYEQYF. In nucleotides, the CDR3 is TGCAGCGTGGGGGGAACAGGGGGCTACGAGCAGTACTTC.

CDR3: CSVYTDKSYEQYF. The CDR3 nucleotides are TGCAGCGTTTATACTGACAAGTCCTACGAGCAGTACTTC. The gene calls are TRBV29-1 and TRBJ2-7; D uncertain. The CDR3 consists of 13 residues. V gave up 5 bases and J gave up 1 base, with 12 bases separating them. Germline V lookup: CDR1 SQVTM, CDR2 ANQGSEA.

This clone was picked up one time. CDR3 coding DNA: TGTGCCAGCAGCGTAGGAGATTTGGGGCGGGAGCAGTACTTC. It translates to CASSVGDLGREQYF. The rearrangement joins TRBV9 to TRBJ2-7; the D gene is possibly TRBD1 (5 bases). This CDR3 spans 14 amino acids. Germline lookup yields CDR1 SGDLS and CDR2 YYNGEE. V shed 0 bases and J shed 7 bases, with 14 bases lying between them.

This chain uses TRBV13 with TRBJ1-1; D may be TRBD1 (6 bases). Germline V gene lookup returns CDR1 PRHDT and CDR2 FYEKMQ (reference sequence). This CDR3 spans 12 amino acids. Trimming removed 5 bases at V and 8 bases at J, with 12 bases between. The CDR3 loop reads CASSVIQGEAFF. DNA for the CDR3: TGTGCCAGCAGCGTAATCCAGGGGGAAGCTTTCTTT.